What follows are 31 T cell receptor beta chains derived from one specimen sequenced in a study of OX40 agonist ivuxolimab in advanced cancers. Clones were sequenced by immunoSEQ multiplex PCR, and TCRdb holds only the in-frame ones, with some missing. The sample lists about 26,000 clones, approximately 80% seen once, with around 14% in the top ten. The material was CD4+ or CD8+ T cells sorted from blood, obtained in a trial of the OX40 agonist ivuxolimab. All receptors derive from an adult with an advanced solid tumor such as melanoma, head and neck, liver or kidney cancer.

The chain combines TRBV5-1 with TRBJ2-7, with 8 bases aligning to TRBD1. V lost 3 bases and J lost 6; bases outside the gene matches: 5. Germline CDR1 SGHRS, CDR2 YFSETQ. The CDR3 runs to 13 residues. As DNA, the CDR3 is TGCGCCAGCAGCTCGACAGGGGTGATCGAGCAGTACTTC. It is translated as CASSSTGVIEQYF.

The chain joins TRBV19 to TRBJ1-3; D is possibly TRBD1 (6 bases). Germline V lookup: CDR1 LNHDA, CDR2 SQIVND (reference sequence). The CDR3 length is 15 residues. The V end was cut by 5 bases, the J end by 7 bases, with 18 bases between. CDR3: CASSRRGASLNTIYF. CDR3 DNA: TGTGCCAGTAGTCGCCGGGGGGCCTCTCTCAACACCATATATTTT.

The chain is built from TRBV4-2 and TRBJ2-1, with 11 bases matching TRBD2. The germline gives CDR1 LGHNA, CDR2 YNFKEQ. This CDR3 spans 16 amino acids. With V trimmed by 0 bases and J by 4 bases, 2 bases remained unmatched. The CDR3 region is CASSQDRTSGYNEQFF. In nucleotides, the CDR3 is TGTGCCAGCAGCCAAGACAGGACTAGCGGGTACAATGAGCAGTTCTTC.

This chain uses TRBV6-1 with TRBJ1-2; weak D call: TRBD1 (5 bases). V shed 10 bases and J shed 0 bases, with 12 bases lying between them. Germline CDR1 and CDR2: MNHNS and SASEGT. The CDR3 has 13 residues. DNA of the CDR3: TGTGCCACGGAAGACAGCGCTAACTATGGCTACACCTTC. It is translated as CATEDSANYGYTF.

The table lists this clone with a few counts. V is TRBV11-3 and J is TRBJ2-7, with D possibly matching TRBD1 (6 bases). This CDR3 has 16 amino acids. V was trimmed by 1 base and J by 5 bases, leaving 18 bases between them. In germline, CDR1 is SGHNT, CDR2 YENEEA. The CDR3 region has the DNA TGTGCCAGCAGCTTAGGCGGTCCGCGGACAGTCCACGAGCAGTACTTC. It yields the protein CASSLGGPRTVHEQYF.

The chain links TRBV6-1 to TRBJ2-7, with 9 bases fitting TRBD1. The V gene's germline CDR1 is MNHNS and CDR2 SASEGT. CDR3 length: 14 residues. V was clipped by 4 bases and J by 5 bases; unmatched bases: 6. The CDR3: CASSAPGQGNEQYF. The CDR3 DNA reads TGTGCCAGCAGTGCACCGGGACAGGGCAACGAGCAGTACTTC.

The chain has TRBV6-6 and TRBJ2-7; a possible D gene is TRBD2 (6 bases). The germline gives CDR1 MNHNY, CDR2 SVGAGI (reference sequence). V lost 4 bases and J 2 bases, leaving 12 bases between the germline ends. CDR3 length: 14 residues. DNA of the CDR3: TGTGCCAGCAGTTCGCGGGACGTAGCCTACGAGCAGTACTTC. This sequence encodes CASSSRDVAYEQYF.

As DNA, the CDR3 is TGTGCCAGCATCTCCCCTTTCTTT. Translating it yields CASISPFF. The gene calls are TRBV6-4 and TRBJ1-1; D unresolved. Trimming stripped 7 bases from V and 12 bases from J, with 6 bases between. Germline CDR1 MRHNA, CDR2 SNTAGT. The CDR3 length is 8 residues.

Within the sample, this clone is medium-sized (0.01 to 0.1%). The gene calls are TRBV28 and TRBJ2-1; TRBD2 matches 7 bases. V was pared by 5 bases and J by 9 bases, with 10 bases of the junction left unmatched. This CDR3 is 14 amino acids long. Germline CDR1 and CDR2: MDHEN and SYDVKM. CDR3 nucleotides: TGTGCCAGCAGTCAGAGACTAGCTGAGAGTGAGCAGTTCTTC. Translated, it gives CASSQRLAESEQFF. Using reference TRBV28 and TRBJ2-1 for the parts outside the CDR3, the full variable domain is DVKVTQSSRYLVKRTGEKVFLECVQDMDHENMFWYRQDPGLGLRLIYFSYDVKMKEKGDIPEGYSVSREKKERFSLILESASTNQTSMYLCASSQRLAESEQFFGPGTRLTVL.

The genes are TRBV2 and TRBJ2-2; D remains unclear. Germline V gene data show CDR1 as SNHLY and CDR2 as FYNNEI. There are 14 residues in the CDR3. The V end was cut by 7 bases, the J end by 4 bases, with 13 bases between. This chain's CDR3 is CASILGPVTGELFF. For the CDR3, the DNA is TGTGCCAGCATCCTCGGGCCCGTCACCGGGGAGCTGTTTTTT. Full variable domain (remainder filled in from reference TRBV2 and TRBJ2-2): EPEVTQTPSHQVTQMGQEVILRCVPISNHLYFYWYRQILGQKVEFLVSFYNNEISEKSEIFDDQFSVERPDGSNFTLKIRSTKLEDSAMYFCASILGPVTGELFFGEGSRLTVL.

The CDR3 loop is CASSLTRTDTQYF. CDR3 sequence (DNA): TGTGCCAGCAGCTTAACCCGCACAGATACGCAGTATTTT. The rearrangement links TRBV9 to TRBJ2-3; D unresolved. Looked up from germline, CDR1 is SGDLS and CDR2 is YYNGEE. The ends were cut back, 4 bases at V and 1 base at J, with 7 bases in the middle. CDR3 size: 13 residues.

The rearrangement links TRBV5-4 to TRBJ2-5, with 9 bases identical to TRBD2. Looked up from germline, CDR1 is SGHNT and CDR2 is YYREEE (reference sequence). V was clipped by 2 bases and J by 2 bases; unmatched bases: 13. This CDR3 has 18 amino acids. CDR3 sequence reads: CASSLINGPSGAQETQYF. The CDR3 DNA reads as TGTGCCAGCAGCTTAATCAACGGTCCTAGCGGGGCTCAAGAGACCCAGTACTTC.

This clone was observed a handful of times. This rearrangement joins TRBV29-1 to TRBJ2-2; the D gene could be TRBD1 or TRBD2 (6 bases each). Between the trimmed V and J ends, which lost 7 bases and 1 base, there was a span of 10 bases. Germline assignment: CDR1 SQVTM and CDR2 ANQGSEA. The CDR3 has 13 residues. CDR3 in amino acids: CSAGAMNTGELFF. In DNA, the CDR3 is TGCAGCGCGGGGGCAATGAACACCGGGGAGCTGTTTTTT.

CDR3 sequence reads: CASSPRVAGGKETQYF. Written as DNA, the CDR3 is TGTGCCAGCTCACCACGAGTAGCGGGGGGGAAAGAGACCCAGTACTTC. The rearrangement links TRBV18 to TRBJ2-5; 11 bases align to TRBD2. V lost 1 base to trimming and J lost 3 bases; unmatched junction nucleotides: 4. The CDR3 is 16 amino acids. Germline V lookup: CDR1 KGHSH, CDR2 LQKENI.

This rearrangement joins TRBV6-1 to TRBJ1-4; 7 bases fit TRBD1. Germline values: CDR1 MNHNS, CDR2 SASEGT. This CDR3 contains 15 residues. The trim removed 3 bases at V and 4 bases at J, leaving 5 bases unmatched. DNA for the CDR3: TGTGCCAGCAGTGATAGGACAGGAGGTAATGAAAAACTGTTTTTT. Translated: CASSDRTGGNEKLFF.

CDR3 in amino acids: CSASPMSTQYF. The CDR3 nucleotides read TGCAGTGCTTCCCCTATGAGTACGCAGTATTTT. The J gene is TRBJ2-3, the V gene TRBV20-1; no definite D call. The germline gives CDR1 DFQATT, CDR2 SNEGSKA (reference sequence). Between the trimmed V and J ends, which lost 5 bases and 8 bases, there was a span of 11 bases. The CDR3 length is 11 residues.

CDR3 amino acids: CASSYEGLAETQYF. CDR3 nucleotide sequence: TGTGCCAGCAGCTACGAGGGACTAGCGGAGACCCAGTACTTC. The V gene is TRBV7-9, the J gene TRBJ2-5; 10 nucleotides agree with TRBD2. The germline gives CDR1 SEHNR, CDR2 FQNEAQ (reference sequence). V was clipped by 4 bases and J by 5 bases; unmatched bases: 4. CDR3 length equals 14 residues.

The V gene is TRBV6-5, the J gene TRBJ1-1; no reliable D call. Looked up from germline, CDR1 is MNHEY and CDR2 is SVGAGI. This CDR3 has 13 amino acids. Trimming cost V 2 bases and J 4 bases, with 8 bases left between them. This chain's CDR3 is CASSYGVGTEAFF. DNA of the CDR3: TGTGCCAGCAGTTACGGGGTTGGCACTGAAGCTTTCTTT.

The chain employs TRBV6-1 and TRBJ1-2; D gene ambiguous. V lost 0 bases, J lost 4 bases, and 3 bases lay in between. Germline V gene sequence: CDR1 MNHNS, CDR2 SASEGT. The CDR3 length is 12 residues. CDR3 amino acids: CASSEALYGYTF. CDR3 in DNA: TGTGCCAGCAGTGAAGCCCTCTATGGCTACACCTTC.

This sequence joins TRBV4-2 and TRBJ2-5, with TRBD1 identical over 7 bases. CDR1 LGHNA and CDR2 YNFKEQ come from the germline V gene. V was clipped by 1 base and J by 4 bases; unmatched bases: 9. The CDR3 spans 16 residues. For the CDR3, the DNA is TGTGCCAGCAGCCAAGTACCTAGGGGGCTTAGAGAGACCCAGTACTTC. The encoded protein is CASSQVPRGLRETQYF.

The gene calls are TRBV6-6 and TRBJ1-3, with TRBD1 identical over 8 bases. This CDR3 comprises 14 residues. Per the germline V gene, CDR1 is MNHNY and CDR2 is SVGAGI (reference sequence). Trimming took 6 bases from V and 0 from J; bases not matched to a gene: 1. This chain's CDR3 is CASRDRVSGNTIYF. The CDR3 DNA is TGTGCCAGCAGGGACAGGGTCTCTGGAAACACCATATATTTT.

The chain uses TRBV27 and TRBJ1-5; D is undetermined. The germline CDR1 and CDR2 sequences are MNHEY and SMNVEV (reference sequence). This CDR3 is 14 amino acids long. V was pared by 1 base and J by 12 bases, with 16 bases between. The CDR3 coding sequence is TGTGCCAGCAGTTTATACGGGCTCAGACAAGACCAGCATTTT. It yields the protein CASSLYGLRQDQHF.

As for this clone: The germline gene is not matched at one end of the junction; a read error may be the cause. The chain uses TRBV11-2 and TRBJ1-1, with unresolved D. CDR3 length: 14 amino acids. The V gene's germline CDR1 is SGHAT and CDR2 FQNNGV. The chain's CDR3 is CASSLLGMNTEAFF. The CDR3 DNA follows: TGTGCCAGCAGCTTACTAGGGATGAACACTGAGGCTTTCTTT.

The CDR3 nucleotides read TGTGCCATCACGGAACAGGACCTCCGCCGGAGCGAGCAGTACTTC. It encodes CAITEQDLRRSEQYF. The V call is TRBV10-3, the J call TRBJ2-7; possible D gene TRBD1, 5 bases. Germline loops: CDR1 ENHRY, CDR2 SYGVKD. This CDR3 spans 15 amino acids. V lost 7 bases and J 6 bases, leaving 22 bases between the germline ends.

The genes are TRBV5-4 and TRBJ2-5; 7 nucleotides agree with TRBD1. CDR1 and CDR2 from the germline V gene are SGHNT and YYREEE (reference sequence). The length of the CDR3 is 18 residues. Trimming at V came to 5 bases and at J to 5 bases, leaving 21 bases not matched to a gene. The CDR3 coding sequence is TGTGCCAGCAGGGGTAGGCCGAGAACAGGGGTCGAGGGGGAGACCCAGTACTTC. Residues: CASRGRPRTGVEGETQYF.

This rearrangement joins TRBV5-1 to TRBJ1-3; no clear D. Trimming took off 4 bases at V and 0 bases at J, with 14 bases between the two ends. The length of the CDR3 is 16 residues. The V gene's germline CDR1 is SGHRS and CDR2 YFSETQ. The CDR3 sequence: CASSPITSTSGNTIYF. The CDR3 nucleotides are TGCGCCAGCAGCCCTATAACCTCTACCTCTGGAAACACCATATATTTT.

The chain combines TRBV5-1 with TRBJ1-4; tentative D call: TRBD1 (6 bases). The CDR3 totals 17 residues. The germline gives CDR1 SGHRS, CDR2 YFSETQ. V gave up 2 bases and J gave up 4 bases, with 18 bases separating them. CDR3 amino acids: CASSFVPTTGINEKLFF. The DNA of the CDR3 is TGCGCCAGCAGCTTCGTTCCGACGACAGGAATTAATGAAAAACTGTTTTTT.

The CDR3 nucleotides are TGTGCCAGCAGCTTAGGACAGGGGGTGCTCTCACCCCTCCACTTT. It encodes CASSLGQGVLSPLHF. The genes are TRBV7-8 and TRBJ1-6, with TRBD1 identical over 9 bases. J gave up 10 bases and V 1 base, and 5 bases lay outside the gene matches. The V gene's germline CDR1 is SGHVS and CDR2 FQNEAQ. The CDR3 contains 15 residues.

This rearrangement joins TRBV6-5 to TRBJ1-2, with D possibly matching TRBD1 (5 bases). Germline values: CDR1 MNHEY, CDR2 SVGAGI. V was clipped by 6 bases and J by 4 bases, with 6 bases between them. This CDR3 spans 11 amino acids. The CDR3 spells CASSDSYGYTF. For the CDR3, the DNA is TGTGCCAGCAGCGACAGCTATGGCTACACCTTC.

The chain uses TRBV10-3 and TRBJ2-3; 7 bases map to TRBD1. The CDR3 is 16 residues long. V gave up 6 bases and J gave up 1 base; unmatched junction bases: 10. CDR1 is ENHRY, CDR2 SYGVKD, per germline. CDR3: CAIRGTGEGGTDTQYF. CDR3 nucleotides: TGTGCCATCAGGGGAACAGGGGAAGGGGGCACAGATACGCAGTATTTT.

The rearrangement joins TRBV7-9 to TRBJ2-2; 9 positions agree with TRBD1. The V gene end was trimmed by 4 bases and the J gene end by 4 bases; junction bases not matched to a gene: 7. In germline, CDR1 is SEHNR, CDR2 FQNEAQ (reference sequence). The CDR3 totals 16 residues. This CDR3 is CASSSPGTGTTGELFF. CDR3 in DNA: TGTGCCAGCAGCTCACCCGGGACAGGGACCACCGGGGAGCTGTTTTTT.